This T cell receptor (beta chain) was captured by sequencing in a study of T cell responses to AZD1222 COVID-19 vaccine (dated by TCRdb to 2020 to 2022). Describing the broader study: A total of about 250 trial participants underwent TCR sequencing, of whom 207 had received two doses of AZD1222 and some 25 had received two doses of the MenACWY control vaccine. Trial participants were enrolled by age into 18-55, 56-69 and 70-plus year subgroups, with approximately 150, 30 and 60 TCR-sequenced participants respectively. Findings and caveats that apply to the study as a whole: Conclusions about previously exposed vaccinees were limited because only five to seven AZD1222 recipients were SARS-CoV-2 seropositive at baseline. The 56-69-year group was small, and its depth increase did not reach significance, likely because of low power. Spike-specific TCR breadth and depth rose significantly after two AZD1222 doses compared with day 0 and with MenACWY recipients. CD4 TCRs associated with the vaccine covered the entire spike protein, and the dominant responses were in regions 160-218 and 743-854. Because no samples from the day 14 peak response were available, repertoires could be characterized only after the peak T cell response. Nearly half of unique spike-specific TCRs reportedly recognized epitopes outside regions mutated in the B.1.351 and B.1.1.7 variants. Participants were mostly white British and included more females than males, and it was suggested by the authors that clonal diversity may have been underestimated.

From the germline V gene, CDR1 is MDHEN and CDR2 is SYDVKM. V loses 5 bases at its end and J loses 5 bases; junction bases beyond the gene matches: 3. CDR3 length: 14 amino acids, cysteine to phenylalanine. Kept here is only the CDR3 DNA, which spans 42 bases and is read in frame from base 1. The CDR3 regions of human TCRbeta chains were subjected to immunosequencing. The study's own analysis went as follows. TCRs in the repertoires were matched against a reference library of SARS-CoV-2-specific TCRs that had been generated with the MIRA antigen-specificity platform. Breadth meant the fraction of unique TCRs that were SARS-CoV-2-associated, whereas depth meant the fraction of total T cells that were SARS-CoV-2-associated. Using the MIRA data, every spike-specific TCR was mapped to the spike region that the TCR reacted to and assigned to either a CD4 or a CD8 class. Log10-transformed breadth and depth values were compared by one-way ANOVA with Sidak's multiple comparisons tests. TCRdb's version of the immuneACCESS table is confined to in-frame rearrangements and falls short of the full clone set. An unresolved V gene accounts for under half of the shortfall where checked; the remainder is of unknown origin. V, J and clone size reflect that table, while D and trimming were determined from the DNA. A total of roughly 190,000 clones appear in this sample, about 89% of them only once. The ten biggest clones cover roughly 3.5% of the sample.

Of note for this clone: No antigen is known for it. Within one base of it there is no much larger clone, and no base qualities were kept.

What this sample's time point label stands for: about 28 days (+/-7) after the second vaccine dose. AZD1222 recipients with second doses at about 4 weeks or about 12 weeks were pooled, because spike-specific TCR depth and breadth did not differ between schedules. Samples from vaccinated people were obtained from the UK trials COV001 and COV002, which included a single-blind randomized controlled phase 2/3 trial of AZD1222 (ChAdOx1 nCoV-19) in healthy adults. Trial participant PBMC samples were collected at day 0 and day 28 after the second dose for TCRbeta chain sequencing. The receptor comes from an adult who received the AZD1222 COVID-19 vaccine. The chain joins TRBV28 to TRBJ2-1; 10 bases in the middle match TRBD2. Here the sequenced sample was peripheral blood, taken 28 days after the second AZD1222 dose. The CDR3 region has the sequence CASSLSGGDNEQFF. The sequenced DNA is TGTGCCAGCAGTCTGAGCGGGGGGGACAATGAGCAGTTCTTC.